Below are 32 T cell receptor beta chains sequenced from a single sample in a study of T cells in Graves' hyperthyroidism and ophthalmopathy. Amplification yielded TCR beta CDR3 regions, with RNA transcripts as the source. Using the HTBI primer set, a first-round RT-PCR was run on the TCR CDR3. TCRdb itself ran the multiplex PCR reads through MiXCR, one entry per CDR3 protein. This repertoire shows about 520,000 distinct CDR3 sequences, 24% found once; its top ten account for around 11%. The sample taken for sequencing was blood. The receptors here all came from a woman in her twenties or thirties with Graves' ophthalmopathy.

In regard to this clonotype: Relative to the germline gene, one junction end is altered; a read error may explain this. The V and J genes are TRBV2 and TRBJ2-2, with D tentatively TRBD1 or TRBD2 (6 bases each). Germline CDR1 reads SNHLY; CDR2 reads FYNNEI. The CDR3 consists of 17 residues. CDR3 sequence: CASSEALGGLRTGELFF. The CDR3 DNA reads TGCGCCAGCAGTGAAGCGCTTGGGGGGCTGAGAACCGGGGAGCTGTTTTTT.

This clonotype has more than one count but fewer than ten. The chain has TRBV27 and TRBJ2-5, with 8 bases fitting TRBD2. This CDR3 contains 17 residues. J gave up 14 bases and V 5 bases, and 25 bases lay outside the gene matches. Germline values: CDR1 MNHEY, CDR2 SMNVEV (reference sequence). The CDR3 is CASSPRSGGAYQETKYF. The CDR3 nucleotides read TGTGCCAGCAGTCCAAGGAGCGGGGGAGCCTACCAAGAGACCAAATACTTC.

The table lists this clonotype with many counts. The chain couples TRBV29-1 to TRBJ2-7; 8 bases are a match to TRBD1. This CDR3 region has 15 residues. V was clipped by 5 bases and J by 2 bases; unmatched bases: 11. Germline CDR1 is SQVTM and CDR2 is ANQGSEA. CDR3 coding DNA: TGCAGCGTTCTAAAGTTGACAGGGGCTACCTACGAGCAGTACTTC. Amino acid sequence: CSVLKLTGATYEQYF.

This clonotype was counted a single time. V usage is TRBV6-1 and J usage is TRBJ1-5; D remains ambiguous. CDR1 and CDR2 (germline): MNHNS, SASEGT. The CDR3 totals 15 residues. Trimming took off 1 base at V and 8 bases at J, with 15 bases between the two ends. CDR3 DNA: TGTGCCAGCAGTGAAGGGCTCCGGGGATATGAGCCCCAGCATTTT. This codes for CASSEGLRGYEPQHF.

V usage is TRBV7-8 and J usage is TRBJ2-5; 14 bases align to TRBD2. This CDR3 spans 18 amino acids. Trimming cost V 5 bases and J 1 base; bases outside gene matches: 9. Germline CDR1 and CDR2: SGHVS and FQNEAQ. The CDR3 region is CASSRGGLAGVTQETQYF. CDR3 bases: TGTGCCAGCAGCAGAGGGGGACTAGCGGGGGTAACCCAAGAGACCCAGTACTTC.

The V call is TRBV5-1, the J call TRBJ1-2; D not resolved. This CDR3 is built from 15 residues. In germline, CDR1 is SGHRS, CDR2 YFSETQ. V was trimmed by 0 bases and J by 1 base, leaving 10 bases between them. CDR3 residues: CASSLDAEFNYGYTF. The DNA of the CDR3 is TGCGCCAGCAGCTTGGATGCAGAGTTTAACTATGGCTACACCTTC.

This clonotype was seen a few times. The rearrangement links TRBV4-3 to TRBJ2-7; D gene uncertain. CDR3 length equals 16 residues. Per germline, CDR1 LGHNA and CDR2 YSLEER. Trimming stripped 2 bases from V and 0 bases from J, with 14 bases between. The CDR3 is CASSQSLGTSSYEQYF. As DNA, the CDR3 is TGCGCCAGCAGCCAATCCCTGGGAACGAGCTCCTACGAGCAGTACTTC.

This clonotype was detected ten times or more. This CDR3 reads CASSPSQGQGHQPQHF. In DNA form, the CDR3 reads TGTGCCAGCAGCCCCAGCCAGGGACAGGGTCATCAGCCCCAGCATTTT. The chain links TRBV3-1 to TRBJ1-5, with 9 bases identical to TRBD1. The CDR3 contains 16 residues. V dropped 4 bases and J dropped 5; count of bases not matched to a gene: 9. The germline gives CDR1 LGHDT, CDR2 YNNKEL (reference sequence).

The CDR3 sequence: CASMQGKTGELFF. In DNA form, the CDR3 reads TGTGCCAGCATGCAGGGAAAGACCGGGGAGCTGTTTTTT. This rearrangement joins TRBV2 to TRBJ2-2; perhaps TRBD1 as D (5 bases). The CDR3 totals 13 residues. Germline V gene lookup returns CDR1 SNHLY and CDR2 FYNNEI. Trimming shortened V by 7 bases and J by 5 bases, and 11 bases separated the two germline ends.

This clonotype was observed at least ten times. Here the CDR3 reads CATSKFQGKGYGYTF. CDR3 nucleotides: TGTGCCACCAGCAAATTCCAGGGGAAGGGGTATGGCTACACCTTC. The chain couples TRBV15 to TRBJ1-2; a weak D match, TRBD1 (6 bases). The CDR3 is 15 residues long. V lost 4 bases and J lost 5, with 17 bases in between. Looked up from germline, CDR1 is LNHNV and CDR2 is YYDKDF (reference sequence).

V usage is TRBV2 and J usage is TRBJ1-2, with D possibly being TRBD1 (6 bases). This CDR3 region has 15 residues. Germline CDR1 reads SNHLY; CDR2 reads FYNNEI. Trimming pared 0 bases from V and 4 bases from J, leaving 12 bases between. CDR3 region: CASSEAGGLGYGYTF. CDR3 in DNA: TGTGCCAGCAGTGAAGCGGGGGGGCTTGGCTATGGCTACACCTTC.

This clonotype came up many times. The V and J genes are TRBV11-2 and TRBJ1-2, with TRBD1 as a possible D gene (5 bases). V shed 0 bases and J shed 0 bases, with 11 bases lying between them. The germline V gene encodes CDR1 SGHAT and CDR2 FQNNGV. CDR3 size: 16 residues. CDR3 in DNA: TGTGCCAGCAGCTTAGACAGGGTTGATTCTAACTATGGCTACACCTTC. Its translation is CASSLDRVDSNYGYTF.

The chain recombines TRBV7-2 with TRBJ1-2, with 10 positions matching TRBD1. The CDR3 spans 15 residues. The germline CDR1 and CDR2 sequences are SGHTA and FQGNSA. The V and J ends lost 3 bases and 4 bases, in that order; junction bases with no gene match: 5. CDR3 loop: CASSFRTGGVYGYTF. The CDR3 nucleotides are TGTGCCAGCAGCTTTCGGACAGGGGGAGTCTATGGCTACACCTTC. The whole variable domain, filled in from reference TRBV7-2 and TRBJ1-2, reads GAGVSQSPSNKVTEKGKDVELRCDPISGHTALYWYRQSLGQGLEFLIYFQGNSAPDKSGLPSDRFSAERTGGSVSTLTIQRTQQEDSAVYLCASSFRTGGVYGYTFGSGTRLTVV.

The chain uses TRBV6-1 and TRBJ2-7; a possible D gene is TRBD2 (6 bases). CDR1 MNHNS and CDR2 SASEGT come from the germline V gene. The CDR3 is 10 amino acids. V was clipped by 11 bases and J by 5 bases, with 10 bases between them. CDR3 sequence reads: CAVWGDEQYF. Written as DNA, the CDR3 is TGTGCCGTGTGGGGGGACGAGCAGTACTTC.

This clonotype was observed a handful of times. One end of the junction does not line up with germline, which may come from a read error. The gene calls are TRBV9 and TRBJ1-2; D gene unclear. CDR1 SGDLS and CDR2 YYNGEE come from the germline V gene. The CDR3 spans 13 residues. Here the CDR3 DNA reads TGTACCAGCAGCGTAAGTGCCGCGGATGGCTACACCTTC. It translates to CTSSVSAADGYTF.

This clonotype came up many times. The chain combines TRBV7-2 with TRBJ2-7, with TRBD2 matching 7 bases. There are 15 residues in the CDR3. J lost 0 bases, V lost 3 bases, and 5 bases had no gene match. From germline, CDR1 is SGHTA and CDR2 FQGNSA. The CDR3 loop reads CASSLGGDFSYEQYF. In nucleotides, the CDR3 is TGTGCCAGCAGCTTGGGGGGGGATTTCTCCTACGAGCAGTACTTC.

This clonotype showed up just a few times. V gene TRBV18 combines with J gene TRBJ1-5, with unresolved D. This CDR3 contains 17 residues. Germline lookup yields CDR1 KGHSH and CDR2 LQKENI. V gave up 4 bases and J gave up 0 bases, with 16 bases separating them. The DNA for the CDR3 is TGTGCCAGCTCACAGTTTCCCACAGCCGATAGCAATCAGCCCCAGCATTTT. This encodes CASSQFPTADSNQPQHF.

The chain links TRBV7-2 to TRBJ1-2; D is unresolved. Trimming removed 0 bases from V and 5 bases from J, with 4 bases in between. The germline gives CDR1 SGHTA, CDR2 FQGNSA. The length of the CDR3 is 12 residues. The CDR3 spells CASSLAFYGYTF. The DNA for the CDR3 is TGTGCCAGCAGCTTAGCTTTTTATGGCTACACCTTC.

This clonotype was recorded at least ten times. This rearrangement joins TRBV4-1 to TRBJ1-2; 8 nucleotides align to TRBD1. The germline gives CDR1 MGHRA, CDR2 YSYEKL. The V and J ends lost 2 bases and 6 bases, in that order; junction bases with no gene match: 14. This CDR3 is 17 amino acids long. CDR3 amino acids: CASSQLKQWTGLDGYTF. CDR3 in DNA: TGCGCCAGCAGCCAACTCAAACAGTGGACAGGGCTCGATGGCTACACCTTC.

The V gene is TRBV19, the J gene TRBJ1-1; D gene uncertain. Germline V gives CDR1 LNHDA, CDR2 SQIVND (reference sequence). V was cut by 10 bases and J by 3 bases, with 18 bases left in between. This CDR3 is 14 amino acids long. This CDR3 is CAIINREFDTEAFF. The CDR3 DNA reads TGTGCCATCATAAATCGGGAGTTTGACACTGAAGCTTTCTTT.

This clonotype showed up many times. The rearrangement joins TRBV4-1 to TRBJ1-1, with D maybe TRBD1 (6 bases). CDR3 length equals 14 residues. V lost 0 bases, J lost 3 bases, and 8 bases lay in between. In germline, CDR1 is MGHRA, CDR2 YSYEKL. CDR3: CASSQERQDTEAFF. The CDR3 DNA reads TGCGCCAGCAGCCAAGAGAGACAGGACACTGAAGCTTTCTTT.

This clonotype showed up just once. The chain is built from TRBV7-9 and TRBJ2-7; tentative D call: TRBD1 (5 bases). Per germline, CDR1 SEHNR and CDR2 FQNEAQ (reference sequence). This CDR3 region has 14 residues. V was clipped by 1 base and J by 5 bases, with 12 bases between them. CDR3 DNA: TGTGCCAGCAGCTTAGGCGCAGGGATCGACGAGCAGTACTTC. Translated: CASSLGAGIDEQYF.

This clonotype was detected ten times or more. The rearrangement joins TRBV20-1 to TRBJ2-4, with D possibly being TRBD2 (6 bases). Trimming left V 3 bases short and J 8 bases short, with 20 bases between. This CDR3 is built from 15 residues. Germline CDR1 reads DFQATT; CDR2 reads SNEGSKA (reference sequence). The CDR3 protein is CSASLPRRGSDIQYF. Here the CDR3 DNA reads TGCAGTGCTAGCCTCCCCCGGCGGGGTTCGGACATTCAGTACTTC.

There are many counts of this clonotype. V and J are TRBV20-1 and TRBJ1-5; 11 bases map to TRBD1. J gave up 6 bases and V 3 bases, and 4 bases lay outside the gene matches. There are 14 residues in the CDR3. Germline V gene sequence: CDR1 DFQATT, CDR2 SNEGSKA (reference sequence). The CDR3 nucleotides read TGCAGTGCTAGGCGGACAGGGGGCTTTCAGCCCCAGCATTTT. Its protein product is CSARRTGGFQPQHF.

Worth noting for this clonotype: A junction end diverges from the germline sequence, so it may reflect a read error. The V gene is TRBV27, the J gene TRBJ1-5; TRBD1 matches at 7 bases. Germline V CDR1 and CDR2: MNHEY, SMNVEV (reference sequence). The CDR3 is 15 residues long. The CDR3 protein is CASSFPGQPHQPQHF. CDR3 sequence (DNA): TGTGCCAGTAGTTTTCCGGGACAGCCTCATCAGCCCCAGCATTTT.

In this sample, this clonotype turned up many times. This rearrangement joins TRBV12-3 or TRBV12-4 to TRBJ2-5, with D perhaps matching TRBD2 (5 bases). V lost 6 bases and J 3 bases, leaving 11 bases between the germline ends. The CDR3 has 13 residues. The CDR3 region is CASRATEEETQYF. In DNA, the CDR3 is TGTGCCAGCAGGGCCACGGAGGAAGAGACCCAGTACTTC.

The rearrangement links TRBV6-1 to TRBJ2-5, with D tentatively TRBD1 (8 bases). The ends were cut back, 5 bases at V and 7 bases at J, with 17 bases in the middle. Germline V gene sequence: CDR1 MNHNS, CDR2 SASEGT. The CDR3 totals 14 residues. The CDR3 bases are TGTGCCAGCAGTATTCAGGGGGCGGGGGTGACCCAGTACTTC. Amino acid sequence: CASSIQGAGVTQYF.

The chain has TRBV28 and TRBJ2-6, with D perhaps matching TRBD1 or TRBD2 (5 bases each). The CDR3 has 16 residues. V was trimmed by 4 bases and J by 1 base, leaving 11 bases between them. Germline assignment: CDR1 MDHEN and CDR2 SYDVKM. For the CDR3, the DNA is TGTGCCAGCAGTTCGGGGCAAATTTCTGGGGCCAACGTCCTGACTTTC. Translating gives CASSSGQISGANVLTF.

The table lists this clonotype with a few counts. The CDR3 coding sequence is TGTGCCAGCAGTTACTCCGCGTTGACTAGCGGAAGCCGGGAGACCCAGTACTTC. It codes for CASSYSALTSGSRETQYF. The V call is TRBV6-2 or TRBV6-3, the J call TRBJ2-5, with 9 bases fitting TRBD2. The CDR3 is 18 amino acids. Germline V CDR1 and CDR2: MNHEY, SVGEGT. With 0 bases clipped from V and 5 bases from J, the junction kept 13 bases outside the gene matches.

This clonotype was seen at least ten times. The CDR3 sequence: CAISEEEGHTYEQYF. The DNA of the CDR3 is TGTGCCATCAGTGAGGAAGAAGGACACACCTACGAGCAGTACTTC. This chain connects TRBV10-3 to TRBJ2-7; D may be TRBD1 (5 bases). Trimming took 2 bases from V and 2 from J, leaving 13 bases between them. Germline V gene data show CDR1 as ENHRY and CDR2 as SYGVKD. This CDR3 region has 15 residues.

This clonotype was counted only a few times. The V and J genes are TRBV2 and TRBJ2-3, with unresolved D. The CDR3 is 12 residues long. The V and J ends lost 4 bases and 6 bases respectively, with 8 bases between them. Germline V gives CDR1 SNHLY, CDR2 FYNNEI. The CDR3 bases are TGTGCCAGCAGTGCCAGCGCTGATACGCAGTATTTT. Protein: CASSASADTQYF.

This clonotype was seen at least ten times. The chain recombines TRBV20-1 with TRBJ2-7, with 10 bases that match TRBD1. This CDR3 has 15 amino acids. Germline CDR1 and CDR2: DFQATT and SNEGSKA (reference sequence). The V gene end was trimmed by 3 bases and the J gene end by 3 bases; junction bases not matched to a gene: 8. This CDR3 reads CSARILGQGSYEQYF. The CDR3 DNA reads TGCAGTGCTAGGATATTGGGACAGGGGAGCTACGAGCAGTACTTC.